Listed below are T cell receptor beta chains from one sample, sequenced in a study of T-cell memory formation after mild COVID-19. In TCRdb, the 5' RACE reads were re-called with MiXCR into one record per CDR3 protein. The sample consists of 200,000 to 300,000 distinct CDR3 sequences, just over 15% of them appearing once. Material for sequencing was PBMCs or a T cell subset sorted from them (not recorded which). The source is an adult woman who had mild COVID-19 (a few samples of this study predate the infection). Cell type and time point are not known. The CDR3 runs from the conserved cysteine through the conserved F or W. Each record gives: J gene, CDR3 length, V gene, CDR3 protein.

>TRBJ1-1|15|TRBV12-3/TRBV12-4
CASRNRVELNTEAFF
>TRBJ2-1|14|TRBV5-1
CASSRREGNNEQFF
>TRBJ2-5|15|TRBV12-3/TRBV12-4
CASSRDGARQETQYF
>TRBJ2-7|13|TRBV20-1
CSASGTSNYEQYF
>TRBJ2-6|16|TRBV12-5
CASGLVLGAGANVLTF
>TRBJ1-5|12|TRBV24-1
CATGRGNQPQHF
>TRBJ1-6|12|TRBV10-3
CAISETGQAAHF
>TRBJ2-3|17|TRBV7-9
CASDSYSGTRPTDTQYF
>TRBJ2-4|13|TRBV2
CASSKDTENIQYF
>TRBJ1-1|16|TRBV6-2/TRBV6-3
CASSSLHPDKRVEAFF
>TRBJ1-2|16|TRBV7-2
CASSLGQGVINYGYTF
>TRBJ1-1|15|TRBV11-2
CASSLVGAVNTEAFF
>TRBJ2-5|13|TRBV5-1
CASSPPSRETQYF
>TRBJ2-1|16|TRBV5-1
CASSLPGQGAYNEQFF
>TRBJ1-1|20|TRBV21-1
CASSKGGSGGEALGNTEAFF
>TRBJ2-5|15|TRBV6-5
CASSRGTGGRETQYF